This T cell receptor (beta chain) stems from a study of cytomegalovirus exposure and HLA in healthy donors. PCR primers comprised 60 Vbeta and 13 Jbeta primers. Clones were read by immunoSEQ multiplex PCR, and TCRdb kept only the in-frame ones, dropping some. The table has about 69,000 clones, 65% to 75% seen once. In this sample, this clone turned up once. V shed 5 bases and J 8 bases; nucleotides not matched to a gene: 10. The CDR3 consists of 14 residues. Germline CDR1 reads SGHTA; CDR2 reads FQGNSA. The sample taken for sequencing was PBMCs. The source of this sequence is an older woman in good health and CMV-seropositive. The chain is built from TRBV7-2 and TRBJ1-1; TRBD1 matches 8 bases. CDR3: CASSPGQGLREAFF. DNA of the CDR3: TGTGCCAGCAGCCCCGGACAGGGACTAAGAGAAGCTTTCTTT.